Listed below are T cell receptor beta chains from one sample, sequenced in a study of cytomegalovirus exposure and HLA in healthy donors. Libraries were prepared by immunoSEQ multiplex PCR; TCRdb keeps only in-frame clonotypes and omits some of them. The table has approximately 140,000 clones, 84% seen once; the top ten hold approximately 2.5%. The sequenced material came from PBMCs. The source of these receptors is a man in his forties or fifties in good health and CMV-seronegative. The CDR3 runs from the conserved cysteine through the conserved F or W. A D gene is named only where the DNA matches it firmly.

j_call d_call v_call cdr3_aa cdr3_nt
TRBJ2-2 TRBD2 TRBV5-1 CASSPGTSGTGELFF TGCGCCAGCAGCCCCGGGACTAGCGGCACCGGGGAGCTGTTTTTT
TRBJ1-2 TRBD1 TRBV7-8 CASSPRSQGLYYGYTF TGTGCCAGCAGCCCTAGGTCACAGGGGTTGTACTATGGCTACACCTTC
TRBJ1-1 NA TRBV30 CAWSLGRRTEAFF TGTGCCTGGAGTCTCGGCAGGCGCACTGAAGCTTTCTTT
TRBJ1-3 TRBD1 TRBV23-1 CASRPGQGSSGNTIYF TGCGCCAGCAGACCCGGACAGGGAAGCTCTGGAAACACCATATATTTT
TRBJ2-7 TRBD1 TRBV18 CASSPDLPGQGSYEQYF TGTGCCAGCTCACCTGACTTACCGGGACAGGGATCCTACGAGCAGTACTTC
TRBJ2-7 NA TRBV19 CASRSRLGVREQYF TGTGCCAGTAGAAGCCGCTTAGGAGTACGCGAGCAGTACTTC
TRBJ1-5 TRBD1 TRBV10-3 CAISDRPTGHQPQHF TGTGCCATCAGTGACCGACCGACAGGGCATCAGCCCCAGCATTTT
TRBJ2-5 NA TRBV7-9 CASSSGETQYF TGTGCCAGCAGCTCCGGAGAGACCCAGTACTTC
TRBJ2-5 TRBD1 TRBV9 CASSVTGVRTQETQYF TGTGCCAGCAGCGTGACAGGGGTCAGAACCCAAGAGACCCAGTACTTC
TRBJ2-6 TRBD1 TRBV18 CASSRLGQGAIGANVLTF TGTGCCAGCTCACGCCTGGGGCAGGGGGCGATCGGGGCCAACGTCCTGACTTTC
TRBJ2-7 NA TRBV15 CATSRFSAGEQYF TGTGCCACCAGCAGATTTTCGGCGGGCGAGCAGTACTTC
TRBJ1-1 TRBD1 TRBV29-1 CSVRTGMNTEAFF TGCAGCGTCAGGACAGGAATGAACACTGAAGCTTTCTTT
TRBJ1-4 NA TRBV2 CASSAGEPEKLFF TGTGCCAGCAGTGCAGGGGAACCTGAAAAACTGTTTTTT
TRBJ2-2 NA TRBV5-8 CASSFGALNTGELFF TGTGCCAGCAGCTTCGGAGCTTTGAACACCGGGGAGCTGTTTTTT
TRBJ2-7 TRBD2 TRBV11-2 CASSLASVAGGFYEQYF TGTGCCAGCAGCTTAGCGTCGGTAGCGGGGGGTTTTTACGAGCAGTACTTC
TRBJ2-7 NA TRBV2 CASSEGDRYYEQYF TGTGCCAGCAGTGAGGGCGACAGATACTACGAGCAGTACTTC
TRBJ1-1 TRBD1 TRBV5-1 CASSRTGQSTEAFF TGCGCCAGCAGCCGGACAGGGCAGAGCACTGAAGCTTTCTTT
TRBJ1-2 NA TRBV25-1 CASSELELIAPNYGYTF TGTGCCAGCAGTGAATTAGAACTAATCGCCCCTAACTATGGCTACACCTTC
TRBJ2-5 TRBD1 TRBV7-2 CASSRQGLKTQYF TGTGCCAGCAGCAGACAGGGTTTGAAGACCCAGTACTTC